Each of the 4 T cell receptor beta chains below was sequenced from the same sample in a study of cytomegalovirus exposure and HLA in healthy donors. PCR involved 60 Vbeta and 13 Jbeta primers. Sequencing was performed with immunoSEQ multiplex PCR; in TCRdb, only in-frame clones are kept and a portion is missing. The data contain approximately 120,000 clones, about 80% of them seen just once; the ten biggest clones take up 0.95% to 1.5%. Sequencing was performed on PBMCs. The receptors were gathered from a man between 45 and 60 years old in good health and CMV-seronegative.

The chain links TRBV28 to TRBJ2-4; 8 nucleotides agree with TRBD2. V shed 3 bases and J 8 bases; nucleotides not matched to a gene: 6. The CDR3 has 14 residues. Germline CDR1 MDHEN, CDR2 SYDVKM. In DNA, the CDR3 is TGTGCCAGCAGTTTGGTCCTAGCGGGCCACATTCAGTACTTC. Its protein is CASSLVLAGHIQYF.

The CDR3 sequence is CASSSGARGETQYF. In nucleotides, the CDR3 is TGTGCCAGCAGTTCCGGGGCTAGGGGGGAGACCCAGTACTTC. This chain connects TRBV27 to TRBJ2-5; a weak D match, TRBD1 (6 bases). Trimming cost V 4 bases and J 5 bases, with 14 bases left between them. The CDR3 sequence is 14 residues long. Germline V CDR1 and CDR2: MNHEY, SMNVEV (reference sequence).

This chain uses TRBV10-3 with TRBJ1-2, with 8 bases matching TRBD1. The CDR3 has 16 residues. Germline V gives CDR1 ENHRY, CDR2 SYGVKD. V shed 2 bases, J shed 3 bases, and the junction held 8 bases outside the gene matches. CDR3 region: CAISETRTGPDYGYTF. DNA of the CDR3: TGTGCCATCAGTGAGACGCGGACAGGGCCAGACTATGGCTACACCTTC.

The genes are TRBV5-4 and TRBJ2-2; TRBD1 might be the D (6 bases). Germline V lookup: CDR1 SGHNT, CDR2 YYREEE (reference sequence). V was pared by 7 bases and J by 4 bases, with 20 bases between. The CDR3 runs to 16 residues. CDR3 sequence reads: CASSSLPGTSTGELFF. Written as DNA, the CDR3 is TGTGCCAGCTCCTCTCTGCCCGGGACATCCACCGGGGAGCTGTTTTTT.